What follows describes a single T cell receptor beta chain. Its cognate antigen is unknown. Data came from immunoSEQ multiplex PCR; TCRdb stores just in-frame clones and leaves some out. The data show roughly 70,000 clones, 80% to 85% seen once. This entry is derived from a study of OX40 agonist ivuxolimab in advanced cancers. Across the whole study: Patients were dosed with the agonistic anti-OX40 (CD134) antibody ivuxolimab.

Per the germline V gene, CDR1 is SGHDT and CDR2 is YYEEEE. This CDR3 has 15 amino acids. With 1 base removed from V and 3 bases from J, the gap between germline ends came to 14 bases. Study-wide points: At 0.1 to 3.0 mg/kg and by week 6, CD4+ and CD8+ T cells in the blood had expanded clonally.

The sequenced sample was CD4+ or CD8+ T cells sorted from blood, obtained in a trial of the OX40 agonist ivuxolimab. The receptor comes from an adult with an advanced solid tumor such as melanoma, head and neck, liver or kidney cancer. The gene calls are TRBV5-6 and TRBJ2-7; D is possibly TRBD1 (7 bases). DNA for the CDR3: TGTGCCAGCAGCTTGTGGGGGCAGGGGGGCTACGAGCAGTACTTC. It is translated as CASSLWGQGGYEQYF.